This TCR beta chain was captured in a study of cytomegalovirus exposure and HLA in healthy donors. Broader study findings: The tendency of first-cohort TCR clusters to co-occur in the roughly 130 validation repertoires was the finding of a later analysis.

Generated by immunoSEQ multiplex PCR, the TCRdb table keeps only in-frame clones and is missing some. Among around 190,000 clones listed, roughly 81% were seen once. V lost 3 bases and J 10 bases, leaving 17 bases between the germline ends. Germline-derived CDR1 and CDR2 are SGHNT and YYREEE (reference sequence). The CDR3 loop spans 14 amino acids. With regard to this clone: Its specificity is not known.

Sequenced material: PBMCs. The sequence was obtained from a woman aged 30 to 39 in good health and CMV-seronegative. The chain uses TRBV5-4 and TRBJ2-1, with a tentative D call TRBD2 (8 bases). The CDR3 here is CASSSLAGGQEQFF. The CDR3 nucleotides read TGTGCCAGCAGCTCCCTCGCGGGGGGACAGGAGCAGTTCTTC.